The following is a TCR beta chain sequence with its context. The source of the sample is a study of control samples from healthy donors and cancer patients. The data were produced by immunoSEQ multiplex PCR, yet TCRdb's version contains in-frame clones alone and is incomplete. The sample shows 50,000 to 55,000 clones, 75% to 90% of them seen only once. Per the germline V gene, CDR1 is SGDLS and CDR2 is YYNGEE. The CDR3 runs to 12 residues. V shed 2 bases and J shed 7 bases, with 6 bases lying between them. What was sequenced was PBMCs. The sequence came from a man in his 60s with head and neck cancer. The chain couples TRBV9 to TRBJ2-2; no clear D gene. The CDR3 is CASSVSDGELFF. DNA of the CDR3: TGTGCCAGCAGCGTTTCGGACGGGGAGCTGTTTTTT.